This T cell receptor beta chain was retrieved from a study of cytotoxic CD8 clonotypes in ibrutinib-treated CLL. V lost 0 bases, J lost 4 bases, and 10 bases lay in between. Germline V gene sequence: CDR1 MNHEY, CDR2 SVGAGI. The CDR3 totals 15 residues. Sequencing was performed with immunoSEQ multiplex PCR; in TCRdb, only in-frame clones are kept and a portion is missing. The table lists about 140,000 clones, over 75% of them singletons. The V call is TRBV6-5, the J call TRBJ1-3; TRBD1 might be the D (5 bases). This clonotype was obtained from a human donor with chronic lymphocytic leukemia. The sequencing used PBMCs, collected after 36 months of ibrutinib treatment. The CDR3 here is CASSYSGEGGNTIYF. The DNA for the CDR3 is TGTGCCAGCAGTTACTCAGGGGAAGGGGGAAACACCATATATTTT.